The 11 T cell receptor beta chains given below trace back to one sample, sequenced in a study of CD8+CD57+ T cells in acquired aplastic anemia. Genomic DNA provided the template from which TCR beta VDJ and CDR3 profiles were obtained. TCRdb analysed the reads with MiXCR anew, one entry per CDR3 protein. The data contain under 500,000 distinct CDR3 sequences, approximately 32% of them singletons. Patients included in sequencing had previously demonstrated CD8+CD57+ cell expansion by flow cytometry. Sequencing was performed on sorted CD4+, CD8+, or CD8+CD57+ T cells (not recorded which) from PBMCs. The receptors here all came from a human donor with aplastic anemia.

This clonotype came up many times. J is TRBJ1-1 and V is TRBV7-8; D unresolved. Deletions cut 1 base from V and 5 bases from J, with 11 bases between. This CDR3 is built from 14 residues. Germline values: CDR1 SGHVS, CDR2 FQNEAQ. The CDR3 protein is CASSLVRRSTEAFF. The CDR3 DNA reads as TGTGCCAGCAGCTTAGTCAGGCGGAGTACTGAAGCTTTCTTT.

This clonotype was observed a single time. V usage is TRBV20-1 and J usage is TRBJ1-2; 10 bases fit TRBD1. V was pared by 4 bases and J by 8 bases, with 7 bases of the junction left unmatched. This CDR3 has 13 residues. The germline V gene has CDR1 DFQATT and CDR2 SNEGSKA (reference sequence). The CDR3 DNA reads TGCAGTGCTATAGACAGGGGGCTTGGCGGCTACACCTTC. Amino acid sequence: CSAIDRGLGGYTF.

The chain links TRBV24-1 to TRBJ2-1, with D possibly matching TRBD2 (6 bases). The germline V and J ends were trimmed by 4 bases and 2 bases, with 20 bases remaining between them. Germline values: CDR1 KGHDR, CDR2 SFDVKD. The CDR3 spans 18 residues. The CDR3 nucleotides are TGTGCCACCAGTGAGAGGGGCCGGGGTCGCGGGACCTACAATGAGCAGTTCTTC. This codes for CATSERGRGRGTYNEQFF.

Many counts were recorded for this clonotype. J is TRBJ1-6 and V is TRBV20-1, with a weak D call TRBD1 (6 bases). The CDR3 contains 14 residues. The V end was cut by 6 bases, the J end by 8 bases, with 17 bases between. The germline V gene has CDR1 DFQATT and CDR2 SNEGSKA (reference sequence). The DNA for the CDR3 is TGCAGTGCCGGGGGGCCCTGGGGGCATTCACCCCTCCACTTT. This codes for CSAGGPWGHSPLHF.

The genes are TRBV7-6 and TRBJ2-3; 13 bases map to TRBD2. Per germline, CDR1 SGHVS and CDR2 FNYEAQ. This CDR3 is built from 17 residues. V shed 1 base and J 4 bases; nucleotides not matched to a gene: 5. This CDR3 reads CASSLGRTSGGADTQYF. The CDR3 bases are TGTGCCAGCAGCTTAGGGCGGACTAGCGGGGGTGCAGATACGCAGTATTTT.

The chain uses TRBV19 and TRBJ1-1; possibly TRBD1 for D (5 bases). The CDR3 runs 15 residues. The V and J ends lost 5 bases and 4 bases respectively, with 17 bases between them. Germline CDR1 LNHDA, CDR2 SQIVND (reference sequence). The CDR3 sequence: CASSSKAGRFTEAFF. The CDR3 DNA follows: TGTGCCAGTAGTTCTAAAGCGGGACGATTCACTGAAGCTTTCTTT.

V and J are TRBV9 and TRBJ1-4; D ambiguous. V lost 2 bases to trimming and J lost 10 bases, with 15 bases between them. The CDR3 runs to 14 residues. Germline CDR1 reads SGDLS; CDR2 reads YYNGEE. In DNA, the CDR3 is TGTGCCAGCAGCGTCGGTCCGGGTCATGGAAAACTGTTTTTT. Translation: CASSVGPGHGKLFF.

The chain combines TRBV7-9 with TRBJ1-2; no reliable D call. This CDR3 contains 14 residues. CDR1 SEHNR and CDR2 FQNEAQ come from the germline V gene (reference sequence). V was clipped by 3 bases and J by 4 bases, with 12 bases between them. The CDR3 DNA sequence: TGTGCCAGCAGCTTGGACGAGGGCTGCTATGGCTACACCTTC. Encoded protein: CASSLDEGCYGYTF.

Comment on this clonotype: The junction departs from germline at one end; a sequencing error may be responsible. The chain employs TRBV29-1 and TRBJ2-7, with D possibly being TRBD1 (6 bases). The CDR3 loop spans 15 amino acids. Germline-derived CDR1 and CDR2 are SQVTM and ANQGSEA. Here the CDR3 reads CASSFTFQGLDEQYF. CDR3 nucleotides: TGTGCCAGCAGCTTCACCTTCCAGGGGCTCGACGAGCAGTACTTC.

This clonotype was recorded at least ten times. V and J are TRBV7-2 and TRBJ1-1, with a possible D match to TRBD1 (5 bases). Trimming stripped 4 bases from V and 10 bases from J, with 10 bases between. The germline V gene encodes CDR1 SGHTA and CDR2 FQGNSA. This CDR3 has 11 residues. As DNA, the CDR3 is TGTGCCAGCAGCTCGACAGTGGGAGCTTTCTTT. Translated, it gives CASSSTVGAFF.

The V and J genes are TRBV7-6 and TRBJ2-1; D is perhaps TRBD1 (6 bases). This CDR3 contains 16 residues. V gave up 0 bases and J gave up 9 bases, with 18 bases separating them. CDR1 is SGHVS and CDR2 is FNYEAQ in the germline V gene. The CDR3 spells CASSLAIQGLNVEQFF. The CDR3, as DNA: TGTGCCAGCAGCTTAGCGATTCAGGGGTTGAATGTTGAGCAGTTCTTC.